What follows is one T cell receptor beta chain and its context. These data come from a study of human T cells and chemical hapten exposure. Indicated time point: patch test 3, about 24 weeks after DPC sensitization. Treatment defined: therapeutic diphenylcyclopropenone sensitization with weekly scalp DPC. With V trimmed by 6 bases and J by 0 bases, 10 bases remained unmatched. CDR3 length equals 18 residues. TCRdb passed the RACE reads through MiXCR, listing each CDR3 protein once. The sample has roughly 100,000 distinct CDR3 sequences, less than 45% seen once. This sequence joins TRBV12-3 or TRBV12-4 and TRBJ1-5; 11 nucleotides align to TRBD1. The sequencing used whole blood, collected in connection with sensitization to the hapten diphenylcyclopropenone (DPC). This TCR derives from a middle-aged man with alopecia areata. Some clones in this sample may be carry-over from other donors' samples. CDR3 DNA: TGTGCCAGCAGAGGGGACAGGGGGGTTGTAGGTAGCAATCAGCCCCAGCATTTT. Translated: CASRGDRGVVGSNQPQHF.